This T cell receptor beta chain was identified in a study of PD-1 and CTLA-4 blockade in melanoma. Germline assignment: CDR1 MGHDK and CDR2 SYGVNS. With V trimmed by 3 bases and J by 7 bases, 6 bases remained unmatched. The CDR3 length is 15 residues. TCRdb's table, derived via immunoSEQ multiplex PCR, lists solely in-frame clones and lacks some. The repertoire holds about 32,000 clones, with roughly 90% as singletons. The rearrangement links TRBV25-1 to TRBJ2-2; 9 bases fit TRBD1. Here the sequenced sample was CD8+ T cells from peripheral blood, taken from a patient given anti-PD-1 treatment. This clonotype originated in a human donor with melanoma. The CDR3 spells CASSDPGTGNGELFF. DNA for the CDR3: TGTGCCAGCAGTGATCCCGGGACAGGGAACGGGGAGCTGTTTTTT.